This record looks at one T cell receptor beta chain sequence and its context. Methods used by the authors: Amplification from reference gene primers served as the basis for estimated nucleated cell counts. Clones were sequenced by immunoSEQ multiplex PCR, and TCRdb holds only the in-frame ones, with some missing. V, J and clone size derive from that table, while D and trimming were established from the DNA sequence. The data show 95,000 to 150,000 clones, with roughly 77% seen just once and 16% held by the top ten. This entry belongs to a study of blood T cell repertoires in COVID-19. Study summary: The United States, Italy and Spain supplied acute and convalescent COVID-19 samples. T cells, B-cell-depleted T cells, or PBMCs supplied cDNA or gDNA.

V lost 5 bases to trimming and J lost 2 bases, with 20 bases between them. CDR3 length equals 17 residues. Germline lookup yields CDR1 LGHDT and CDR2 YNNKEL (reference sequence). Sequencing was done on a sample of peripheral blood. The origin of this receptor is a man between 60 and 75 years old with active or convalescent COVID-19. The chain couples TRBV3-1 (or the pseudogene TRBV3-2) to TRBJ2-3; D perhaps matches TRBD2 (5 bases). CDR3 protein: CASSYLCPAETTDTQYF. CDR3 nucleotide sequence: TGTGCCAGCAGCTACCTGTGCCCAGCGGAGACCACAGATACGCAGTATTTT.